The present T cell receptor beta chain was sequenced within a study of cytomegalovirus exposure and HLA in healthy donors (dated by TCRdb to 2017 to 2019). A note on the overall study: An earlier analysis of some 550 of the donors reported about 290 Gb of sequence data and more than 90 million unique TCR beta sequences from 190 million or so T cells. Rather than drawing on any new phenotypic data, the later analysis identified candidate immune exposures from TCR beta sequences and the way those sequences occurred across donors. Class I and class II HLA loci were covered by the typing at four-digit resolution. Besides the first cohort of 500 to 700 subjects, a separate validation cohort made up of about 120 different subjects was used. A later genetic analysis used genome-wide SNP genotypes for about three fifths of the roughly 700 donors, treating that subset as a discovery cohort. High-throughput TCR immunosequencing, statistical association of individual TCRs with disease status, and machine learning were combined to predict cytomegalovirus infection status. The T cell repertoires of roughly 660 subjects were profiled by immunosequencing and related to cytomegalovirus serostatus. Typing coverage varied by locus: roughly 629-640 donors for A, B, C, DRB1 and DQB1; 500 to 550 for DQA1; around 570 for DPA1; more than 450 for DPB1. On average, 235,054 unique TCR beta nucleotide sequences were sequenced per donor among a few hundred genotyped donors of the cohort, with roughly 18% of those sequences being non-productive. Among the 398 genotyped donors, around 81% belonged to the genetic ancestry cluster associated with self-reported Caucasian donors. An early release covering roughly 640 HLA-typed donors comprised about 300 gigabases of sequencing data and 85 million to 100 million unique TCR sequences. An earlier analysis of nearly 600 of the donors applied high-throughput TCR beta sequencing to assess whether each TCR beta V gene segment acted as functional or pseudogenic. Alongside the repertoire data, information on donor age, sex, ethnicity and CMV serostatus was compiled. A later analysis re-analyzed previously published TCR beta repertoires from 666 donors and added high-resolution HLA genotyping to study TCR occurrence patterns. All discovery cohort repertoires had been generated on a single sequencing platform. A handful of DR-DQ haplotypes were handled as single units for association and clustering because linkage in the cohort was strong. The study aimed to test whether cataloging public T cell receptors could reveal signatures of past pathogen exposure. The study at large found these results: A further reported finding was that TCR beta sequences accurately predicted the HLA-A and HLA-B alleles for most subjects in the first cohort. In a later genetic analysis, a missense DCLRE1C variant was associated with V-gene and J-gene trimming of TCR beta chains, and the association was replicated in an independent cohort. The authors suggested that the approach could potentially be extended to other disease states and immunological phenotypes. When HLA alleles, especially DR and DQ, strongly co-occurred, TCR associations were difficult to assign to individual alleles. Most CMV-associated TCR beta chains appeared to be HLA-restricted in a later analysis, and the HLA associations seemed to be driven largely by CMV exposure. In a later analysis, several top co-occurrence clusters were reported to appear linked to parvovirus B19, influenza, CMV and Epstein-Barr virus. Most TCR sequences were seen in very few donors, while some public TCRs were found in many individuals. The cohort was sequenced for TCR beta chains only, and without alpha or paired-chain data the features that could be detected were limited. Immune exposure information for the cohort was limited to CMV serostatus. Specific HLA alleles were associated with about 17,000 TCR beta sequences at a false discovery rate of 0.05 in a later analysis. Roughly uniform sequencing depth across donors was assumed in presence/absence analyses, although this assumption may not hold. A cluster of highly shared sequence variants was judged likely to represent a technical artifact of the sequencing pipeline. Linkage disequilibrium might explain the correlated functional status among segregating V segments, but an unknown experimental factor could not be excluded. In both the original and validation cohorts, the classifier was reported to diagnose cytomegalovirus status with high specificity and sensitivity. In an earlier analysis of about 600 of the donors, most TCR beta V segments appeared in productive rearrangements about 90% or about 30% of the time, broadly matching IMGT annotations. In a later analysis, the rate of TCR association differed among HLA loci, with DRB1 alleles having the most associated TCRs and HLA-C alleles having the fewest. A few of the identified cytomegalovirus-associated TCR beta chains were confirmed in vitro to be specific for cytomegalovirus antigens. Because HLA typing was missing for some donors at each locus, association tests included only the typed subset. Because counts were too low, roughly 18 rarely observed V segments, including chromosome 9 orphons, were left out of the earlier analysis of approximately 500 of the donors. A later genetic analysis reported fewer N-insertions in productive TCRs among donors in an Asian-associated ancestry cluster than the roughly 620-donor mean. A later analysis found that HLA-associated TCR beta chains were more clonally expanded and had lower generation probabilities than equally common non-associated chains. Some IMGT-functional V segments, including TRBV6-2 and TRBV6-3, could not be told apart with the 87-base-pair reads, so those segments were excluded. A total of some 180 TCR beta chains were listed by the study as associated with cytomegalovirus.

The CDR3 runs 18 amino acids, cysteine and phenylalanine included. Just CDR3 DNA is preserved here, 54 bases in frame from base 1. CDR1 and CDR2 (SGHNT, YYREEE) derive from the germline V gene (reference sequence). Between the V and J ends, shortened by 0 bases and 0 bases respectively, the junction contains 18 bases. The library relied on the immunoSEQ multiplex PCR assay. For the multiplex PCR, a mixture combining 60 forward primers for TCR Vbeta segments and 13 reverse primers for TCR Jbeta segments was used. A multiplex PCR assay on genomic DNA amplified the CDR3 region of rearranged TCR beta genes. On the Illumina HiSeq System, the amplified TCR beta libraries were sequenced as 87-base-pair reads. From the authors' description of their analysis: Across the roughly 670 repertoires, a later analysis counted tens of millions of unique TCR beta chains, roughly 11 million of which were shared by at least two donors. Raw reads were error-corrected and collapsed into unique sequences with a nearest-neighbor algorithm that merged closely related sequences to remove PCR and sequencing errors. V, D and J gene segments were assigned by aligning CDR3 sequences to IMGT reference sequences. For a sequence to be retained, a match of at least six nucleotides was required to both a V gene segment and a J gene segment. A rearrangement was called productive if the CDR3 had no stop codons and remained in frame with V and J, and every other rearrangement was called non-productive. Following IMGT convention, CDR3 was defined as the stretch from the second conserved V-encoded cysteine up to the conserved J-encoded phenylalanine. The earlier analysis of roughly 590 of the donors excluded sequences that lacked an unambiguous match to a single V gene segment. An earlier analysis of fewer than 750 of the donors called V segments functional above 56.7% productive rearrangements and segregating when the between-donor standard deviation exceeded 5%. A statistical classification framework was built for diagnosing cytomegalovirus status from the catalog of TCR beta chain sequences. In a later analysis, V and J genes were assigned by comparing TCR nucleotide sequences against IMGT/GENE-DB human TR gene sequences. In a later analysis, CDR3 sequences and most-parsimonious VDJ recombination scenarios were assigned using the TCRdist pipeline. In a later analysis, each TCR beta chain was defined by its CDR3 amino acid sequence together with its V-gene family, and reads lacking a unique V-gene family were excluded. To address suspected cross-contamination and a sequencing artifact, a later analysis removed a few hundred highly shared, low-generation-probability nucleotide sequences. For each public chain, a later analysis derived a clonal expansion index from normalized ranks of inferred template counts within each repertoire. In a later analysis, generation probabilities were computed using a VDJ recombination model fitted to out-of-frame rearrangements, and the results were checked against IGoR. In a later analysis, TCR-TCR, TCR-HLA and TCR-CMV co-occurrence was scored with hypergeometric tests, and a repertoire-size bias correction was applied to TCR pairs. A later analysis estimated false discovery rates by permuting HLA or CMV assignments 20 times. In a later analysis, co-occurring TCRs were grouped using DBSCAN, with TCRdist sequence similarity added in when clustering inside HLA-allele-positive subsets. Co-occurrence clustering excluded repertoires with fewer than 30,000 or more than 120,000 public chains, plus five with anomalous nucleotide sharing. Drawn from immuneACCESS, this table holds only the in-frame rearrangements with V and J called that TCRdb kept. Clones are partly lost; checked studies trace under half to an unresolved V gene and leave the rest unexplained. V and J calls and clone size are given by that table; D and trimming were obtained from the DNA. Present in this sample are about 180,000 clones, over 80% of which were seen just once. Roughly 1.4% of the sample is in the top ten clones.

The cohort consisted of 666 healthy bone marrow donors. Cohort members were all nominally healthy when sampled, although unrecorded immune exposures were likely present. The donor tested CMV seropositive and was one of the 289 seropositive cohort members. A peripheral blood sample was provided by each donor, and peripheral blood mononuclear cells were used for TCR beta sequencing. Genomic DNA extraction from the blood cell samples was performed with the Qiagen DNeasy Blood Extraction Kit. Note on this clone: The antigen it binds to is not known. Within one base of it there is no much larger clone, and no base qualities were kept.

This TCR came from a girl aged 10-17 years in good health and CMV-seropositive. Sequenced: PBMCs. The chain joins TRBV5-4 to TRBJ2-5; matching of 6 bases hints at TRBD2 as the D gene. The CDR3 protein: CASSLGGGTTLDQETQYF. Read as DNA, the sequence is TGTGCCAGCAGCTTGGGCGGCGGGACCACCCTAGACCAAGAGACCCAGTACTTC.